Given below is one T cell receptor beta chain in context. This specimen comes from a study of T cell responses to AZD1222 COVID-19 vaccine. Data came from immunoSEQ multiplex PCR; TCRdb stores just in-frame clones and leaves some out. The sample contains some 130,000 clones, around nine tenths of which appear only once. The CDR3 covers 13 residues. Trimming shortened V by 0 bases and J by 5 bases, and 8 bases separated the two germline ends. Germline CDR1 and CDR2: SGHDT and YYEEEE. The genes are TRBV5-6 and TRBJ1-2; D gene ambiguous. The sample here was peripheral blood, taken on day 0 of AZD1222 vaccination. The TCR originated in an adult in good health. The CDR3 nucleotides read TGTGCCAGCAGCTTGGTGGGTGAATATGGCTACACCTTC. Residues: CASSLVGEYGYTF. Variable domain in full (rest from reference TRBV5-6 and TRBJ1-2): DAGVTQSPTHLIKTRGQQVTLRCSPKSGHDTVSWYQQALGQGPQFIFQYYEEEERQRGNFPDRFSGHQFPNYSSELNVNALLLGDSALYLCASSLVGEYGYTFGSGTRLTVV.